This T cell receptor (beta chain) emerged from a study of T cell repertoires in cytomegalovirus infection. Comment on this clonotype: Its antigen is not known.

In TCRdb, the reads were re-called with MiXCR into one record per CDR3 protein. This table has roughly 920,000 distinct CDR3 sequences, less than 40% appearing once. CDR3 length: 15 residues. Germline V gene lookup returns CDR1 MNHNY and CDR2 SVGAGI (reference sequence). V trimming: 6 bases; J trimming: 8 bases; junction bases outside the gene matches: 11. The receptor was derived from a human donor in good health (CMV status not recorded). Some clones in this sample may be carry-over from other donors' samples. The chain couples TRBV6-6 to TRBJ2-1; TRBD1 aligns across 9 bases. Sequenced here: cultured CD8+ T cells from PBMCs, sampled from culture after CMV antigen stimulation. CDR3 nucleotide sequence: TGTGCCAGCAGCCACAGGGGGCTCGTCCCCGATGAGCAGTTCTTC. Protein product: CASSHRGLVPDEQFF.